This entry lists 2 T cell receptor beta chains sequenced from one sample in a study of T cells in Graves' hyperthyroidism and ophthalmopathy. Researchers amplified the TCR beta CDR3 regions from RNA transcripts. HTBI primers were used for first-round RT-PCR of the TCR CDR3. MiXCR, applied by TCRdb to the multiplex PCR reads, yields one record per CDR3 protein. The profile shows about 700,000 distinct CDR3 sequences, around 15% of them singletons. The sequencing input was blood. The receptors derive from a woman aged 18-30 years with Graves' hyperthyroidism.

This clonotype was observed many times. The rearrangement links TRBV11-2 to TRBJ2-1; 9 nucleotides line up with TRBD2. The CDR3 totals 16 residues. Trimming cost V 4 bases and J 8 bases; bases outside gene matches: 12. Per the germline V gene, CDR1 is SGHAT and CDR2 is FQNNGV. In DNA, the CDR3 is TGTGCCAGCAGCTCGACTAGCGGATCCAGGAGCCATGAGCAGTTCTTC. Amino acids: CASSSTSGSRSHEQFF.

The V and J genes are TRBV2 and TRBJ2-2, with 9 bases identical to TRBD1. This CDR3 is built from 16 residues. The V gene end was trimmed by 6 bases and the J gene end by 5 bases; junction bases not matched to a gene: 10. Germline assignment: CDR1 SNHLY and CDR2 FYNNEI. CDR3 residues: CASRWTGDRGTGELFF. CDR3 nucleotides: TGTGCCAGCAGATGGACAGGGGACCGGGGTACCGGGGAGCTGTTTTTT.